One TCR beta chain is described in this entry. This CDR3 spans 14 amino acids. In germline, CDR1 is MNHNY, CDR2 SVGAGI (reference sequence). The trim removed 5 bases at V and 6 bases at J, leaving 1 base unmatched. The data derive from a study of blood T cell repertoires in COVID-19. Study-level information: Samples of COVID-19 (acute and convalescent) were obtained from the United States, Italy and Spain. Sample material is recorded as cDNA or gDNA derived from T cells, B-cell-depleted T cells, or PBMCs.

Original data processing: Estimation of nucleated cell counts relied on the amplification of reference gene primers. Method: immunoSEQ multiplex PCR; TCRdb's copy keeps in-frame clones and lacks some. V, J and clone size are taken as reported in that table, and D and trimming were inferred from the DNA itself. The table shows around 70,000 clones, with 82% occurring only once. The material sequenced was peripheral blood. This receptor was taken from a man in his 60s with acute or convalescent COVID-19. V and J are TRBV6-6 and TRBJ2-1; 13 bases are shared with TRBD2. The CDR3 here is CASSTSGGANEQFF. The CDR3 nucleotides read TGTGCCAGCAGTACTAGCGGGGGGGCCAATGAGCAGTTCTTC.